This passage covers 24 T cell receptor beta chains from one sample sequenced in a study of shared clonotypes between healthy human individuals. Libraries were prepared by immunoSEQ multiplex PCR; TCRdb keeps only in-frame clonotypes and omits some of them. Here the sample spans approximately 740,000 clones, roughly 92% being singletons. Selected positively for CCR7 and CD45RO-negative, naive CD8 cells excluded terminally differentiated effector memory CD45RA+ cells. Sequenced input: naive CD8+ T cells sorted from blood. The receptors here all came from a young man in good health.

This chain links TRBV14 with TRBJ2-1; D call uncertain. CDR1 and CDR2 (germline): SGHDN, FVKESK. The CDR3 spans 15 residues. The germline V and J ends were trimmed by 6 bases and 0 bases, with 12 bases remaining between them. The CDR3 loop reads CASRPDTLSYNEQFF. The CDR3 DNA is TGTGCCAGCAGACCCGACACGCTCTCCTACAATGAGCAGTTCTTC.

The chain is built from TRBV4-1 and TRBJ2-7; TRBD1 aligns across 9 bases. The CDR3 sequence is 16 residues long. Germline-derived CDR1 and CDR2 are MGHRA and YSYEKL. V gave up 8 bases and J gave up 2 bases; unmatched junction bases: 13. CDR3 DNA: TGCGCCAGCCACGATATGGGCGGACAGGGGACCTACGAGCAGTACTTC. It translates to CASHDMGGQGTYEQYF.

About this clone: The same CDR3 can be traced to other DNA sequences in this sample. The rearrangement uses TRBV20-1 and TRBJ2-7; D remains unclear. Deletions cut 0 bases from V and 3 bases from J, with 0 bases between. Germline V gives CDR1 DFQATT, CDR2 SNEGSKA (reference sequence). The CDR3 is 10 amino acids. CDR3 sequence: CSARDYEQYF. CDR3 sequence (DNA): TGCAGTGCTAGAGACTACGAGCAGTACTTC.

This chain links TRBV7-9 with TRBJ2-2, with D perhaps TRBD1 (6 bases). Germline CDR1 is SEHNR and CDR2 is FQNEAQ (reference sequence). V was pared by 3 bases and J by 2 bases, with 10 bases between. This CDR3 is 15 amino acids long. In DNA, the CDR3 is TGTGCCAGCAGCTTGGGGGACATTAACACCGGGGAGCTGTTTTTT. Protein sequence: CASSLGDINTGELFF.

The J gene is TRBJ2-7, the V gene TRBV27, with TRBD1 as a possible D gene (6 bases). Deletions cut 1 base from V and 4 bases from J, with 17 bases between. Germline CDR1 MNHEY, CDR2 SMNVEV (reference sequence). There are 16 residues in the CDR3. The CDR3 DNA reads as TGTGCCAGCAGTTTATTTTTCGGCCAGGGGAAGTACGAGCAGTACTTC. It yields the protein CASSLFFGQGKYEQYF.

This chain uses TRBV5-1 with TRBJ2-5, with 9 nucleotides matching TRBD1. The CDR3 consists of 15 residues. Germline values: CDR1 SGHRS, CDR2 YFSETQ. The V gene end was trimmed by 4 bases and the J gene end by 5 bases; junction bases not matched to a gene: 9. The CDR3 reads CASSPVQGAQETQYF. The CDR3 nucleotides read TGCGCCAGCAGCCCGGTACAGGGGGCGCAGGAGACCCAGTACTTC.

This chain links TRBV11-2 with TRBJ1-2; weak D call: TRBD1 (5 bases). Germline V CDR1 and CDR2: SGHAT, FQNNGV. The CDR3 contains 15 residues. Trimming removed 6 bases at V and 3 bases at J, with 17 bases between. Here the CDR3 DNA reads TGTGCCAGCAGTCCGTCGGGGGTTGCTCACTATGGCTACACCTTC. It translates to CASSPSGVAHYGYTF.

The chain recombines TRBV29-1 with TRBJ2-3; possible D gene TRBD2, 6 bases. This CDR3 has 15 amino acids. V was pared by 4 bases and J by 4 bases, with 18 bases between. Germline values: CDR1 SQVTM, CDR2 ANQGSEA. The CDR3 nucleotides read TGCAGCGTTGGACCCCGGGACTTGGGGTCAGATACGCAGTATTTT. Protein sequence: CSVGPRDLGSDTQYF.

The V and J genes are TRBV4-3 and TRBJ1-4; possibly TRBD1 for D (5 bases). Germline V lookup: CDR1 LGHNA, CDR2 YSLEER. V gave up 3 bases and J gave up 6 bases, with 14 bases separating them. The CDR3 consists of 15 residues. CDR3 bases: TGCGCCAGCAGCCAGTGGGGAGGGGAGGATGAAAAACTGTTTTTT. As protein: CASSQWGGEDEKLFF.

The V gene is TRBV29-1, the J gene TRBJ1-1; the match to TRBD1 covers 7 bases. The CDR3 sequence is 12 residues long. J gave up 4 bases and V 5 bases, and 4 bases lay outside the gene matches. Germline assignment: CDR1 SQVTM and CDR2 ANQGSEA. CDR3 protein: CSVLQGTTEAFF. The CDR3 DNA reads as TGCAGCGTTTTACAGGGGACCACTGAAGCTTTCTTT.

CDR3: CASSPRRESYNEQFF. The CDR3, as DNA: TGTGCCAGCTCACCAAGACGGGAGAGCTACAATGAGCAGTTCTTC. J is TRBJ2-1 and V is TRBV18; D may be TRBD2 (6 bases). Germline V gives CDR1 KGHSH, CDR2 LQKENI. Trimming left V 2 bases short and J 3 bases short, with 11 bases between. CDR3 length equals 15 residues.

J is TRBJ1-5 and V is TRBV27; TRBD1 is a possible D gene (6 bases). The germline CDR1 and CDR2 sequences are MNHEY and SMNVEV (reference sequence). This CDR3 is built from 16 residues. Trimming shortened V by 5 bases and J by 0 bases, and 14 bases separated the two germline ends. CDR3 coding DNA: TGTGCCAGCAGTCGAGGGGGGGAGTATAGCAATCAGCCCCAGCATTTT. Amino acid sequence: CASSRGGEYSNQPQHF.

The chain has TRBV28 and TRBJ1-3; no definite D call. Trimming stripped 6 bases from V and 3 bases from J, with 12 bases between. Germline assignment: CDR1 MDHEN and CDR2 SYDVKM. This CDR3 comprises 14 residues. The CDR3 nucleotides are TGTGCCAGCAGCCCCACGGGGTTTGGAAACACCATATATTTT. Amino acids: CASSPTGFGNTIYF.

V gene TRBV28 combines with J gene TRBJ2-1, with TRBD2 identical over 10 bases. Germline CDR1 is MDHEN and CDR2 is SYDVKM. The CDR3 length is 15 residues. The trim removed 4 bases at V and 6 bases at J, leaving 6 bases unmatched. The CDR3 spells CASSSPGTSANEQFF. The CDR3 DNA reads as TGTGCCAGCAGTTCCCCCGGGACTAGCGCCAATGAGCAGTTCTTC.

The sample holds a few counts of this clone. The gene calls are TRBV7-2 and TRBJ2-1, with TRBD1 identical over 10 bases. CDR1 is SGHTA, CDR2 FQGNSA, per germline. Germline trimming cut 4 bases from V and 7 bases from J; bases unmatched to any gene: 7. CDR3 length equals 15 residues. This CDR3 reads CASSSGTGVWNEQFF. CDR3 coding DNA: TGTGCCAGCAGCTCCGGGACAGGGGTTTGGAATGAGCAGTTCTTC.

This sequence joins TRBV5-1 and TRBJ1-1; weak D call: TRBD1 (5 bases). Germline loops: CDR1 SGHRS, CDR2 YFSETQ. V lost 4 bases and J 0 bases, leaving 19 bases between the germline ends. The CDR3 covers 17 residues. Here the CDR3 reads CASSPHGTATLNTEAFF. For the CDR3, the DNA is TGCGCCAGCAGCCCCCATGGGACGGCGACCTTGAACACTGAAGCTTTCTTT.

V gene TRBV2 combines with J gene TRBJ2-3, with D possibly TRBD1 on 6 matching bases. V gave up 3 bases and J gave up 6 bases, with 22 bases separating them. The CDR3 extends over 17 amino acids. Per germline, CDR1 SNHLY and CDR2 FYNNEI. The CDR3 bases are TGTGCCAGCAGTGAGCCGACAGGCCCACGCGGATACGATACGCAGTATTTT. Protein product: CASSEPTGPRGYDTQYF. The variable domain in full, with the rest retrieved from reference TRBV2 and TRBJ2-3, is EPEVTQTPSHQVTQMGQEVILRCVPISNHLYFYWYRQILGQKVEFLVSFYNNEISEKSEIFDDQFSVERPDGSNFTLKIRSTKLEDSAMYFCASSEPTGPRGYDTQYFGPGTRLTVL.

This clone is a singleton in its sample. The genes are TRBV27 and TRBJ1-1, with D unclear. The germline CDR1 and CDR2 sequences are MNHEY and SMNVEV (reference sequence). Trimming pared 3 bases from V and 8 bases from J, leaving 13 bases between. The CDR3 sequence is 13 residues long. The CDR3 DNA reads TGTGCCAGCAGTTTGGTAGGATCCCCAGAAGCTTTCTTT. Amino acids: CASSLVGSPEAFF.

The CDR3 nucleotides read TGTGCCAGCACCGAATCGGGGGGGCTTGGCTACACCTTC. Translating gives CASTESGGLGYTF. The chain combines TRBV27 with TRBJ1-2; tentative D call: TRBD1 (6 bases). CDR1 is MNHEY, CDR2 SMNVEV, per germline (reference sequence). The ends were cut back, 7 bases at V and 7 bases at J, with 16 bases in the middle. The CDR3 runs 13 residues.

This clone appeared a single time. This chain uses TRBV2 with TRBJ2-5; perhaps TRBD1 as D (5 bases). Trimming took 3 bases from V and 4 from J, leaving 18 bases between them. Germline CDR1 SNHLY, CDR2 FYNNEI. CDR3 length equals 16 residues. The CDR3 region is CASSEGRKGVLETQYF. In DNA, the CDR3 is TGTGCCAGCAGTGAGGGCCGAAAAGGGGTTTTAGAGACCCAGTACTTC.

The rearrangement joins TRBV4-1 to TRBJ1-1, with a possible D match to TRBD1 (5 bases). CDR1 MGHRA and CDR2 YSYEKL come from the germline V gene. CDR3 length equals 17 residues. The V and J ends lost 4 bases and 3 bases respectively, with 21 bases between them. The DNA for the CDR3 is TGCGCCAGCAGCCCCCTTCACCAGGGAGACTTGCACACTGAAGCTTTCTTT. It codes for CASSPLHQGDLHTEAFF.

The chain couples TRBV11-2 to TRBJ2-7, with 8 bases lining up with TRBD1. CDR3 length equals 18 residues. The germline V gene encodes CDR1 SGHAT and CDR2 FQNNGV. Trimming cost V 4 bases and J 4 bases; bases outside gene matches: 18. CDR3 nucleotides: TGTGCCAGCAGCTCCCTATATCTCCCACAGGGGGTAGATTACGAGCAGTACTTC. Its translation is CASSSLYLPQGVDYEQYF.

The CDR3 DNA reads TGTGCCAGCAGCTTAGTAGGGGATCTGTTTTTT. Protein sequence: CASSLVGDLFF. The V call is TRBV7-9, the J call TRBJ1-4; D may be TRBD1 (5 bases). Deletions cut 1 base from V and 14 bases from J, with 8 bases between. From germline, CDR1 is SEHNR and CDR2 FQNEAQ (reference sequence). There are 11 residues in the CDR3.

The rearrangement links TRBV29-1 to TRBJ1-1; D is ambiguous. This CDR3 is built from 12 residues. V was pared by 4 bases and J by 5 bases, with 11 bases between. The germline V gene has CDR1 SQVTM and CDR2 ANQGSEA. The CDR3 DNA is TGCAGCGTTGTGTATATGGGGACTGAAGCTTTCTTT. Translation: CSVVYMGTEAFF.